The 24 T cell receptor beta chains reported below all come from one sample, sequenced in a study of cytomegalovirus exposure and HLA in healthy donors listed by TCRdb under 2017. The method behind the library was the immunoSEQ multiplex PCR assay. Drawn from immuneACCESS, this table holds only the in-frame rearrangements with V and J called that TCRdb kept. Clones are partly lost; checked studies trace under half to an unresolved V gene and leave the rest unexplained. The sample profile shows 200,000 or so clones; 65% to 90% of them were found once. The top ten clones comprise around 15% of the sample. Sample: PBMCs. The receptors originated from a woman aged 25-40 years in good health and CMV-seropositive.

This clone was seen only a few times. The V and J genes are TRBV27 and TRBJ2-7; TRBD2 agrees at 9 bases. Looked up from germline, CDR1 is MNHEY and CDR2 is SMNVEV (reference sequence). V was pared by 3 bases and J by 7 bases, with 4 bases of the junction left unmatched. The CDR3 covers 13 residues. The CDR3 coding sequence is TGTGCCAGCAGTTTCCTAGCGGGAAGGGAGCAGTACTTC. Protein: CASSFLAGREQYF.

This clone has just one count. The chain uses TRBV7-3 and TRBJ2-3; 15 positions match TRBD2. There are 18 residues in the CDR3. J lost 6 bases, V lost 3 bases, and 10 bases had no gene match. Per germline, CDR1 SGHTA and CDR2 FQGTGA. CDR3 coding DNA: TGTGCCAGCAGCTTGCTACAATTTGGACTAGCGGGAGGGGATACGCAGTATTTT. This gives the protein CASSLLQFGLAGGDTQYF.

The chain has TRBV7-8 and TRBJ2-2; TRBD2 is a possible D gene (5 bases). CDR1 is SGHVS and CDR2 is FQNEAQ in the germline V gene. CDR3 size: 14 residues. Trimming left V 6 bases short and J 1 base short, with 9 bases between. For the CDR3, the DNA is TGTGCCAGCAGAGGCGGAGGGAACACCGGGGAGCTGTTTTTT. Translation gives CASRGGGNTGELFF.

This chain joins TRBV28 and TRBJ1-1; 7 bases line up with TRBD1. The germline gives CDR1 MDHEN, CDR2 SYDVKM. CDR3 length: 12 residues. J was trimmed by 12 bases and V by 6 bases; bases with no gene match: 10. Written as DNA, the CDR3 is TGTGCCAGCAGGAAAGGGGACAGAGCAACTTTCTTT. Translated: CASRKGDRATFF.

V and J are TRBV30 and TRBJ1-4; D is unresolved. The CDR3 runs to 15 residues. Germline V CDR1 and CDR2: GTSNPN, SVGIG (reference sequence). Trimming left V 2 bases short and J 0 bases short, with 10 bases between. Here the CDR3 reads CAWSRQASTNEKLFF. The CDR3 nucleotides are TGTGCCTGGAGTAGACAAGCCTCAACTAATGAAAAACTGTTTTTT.

This chain connects TRBV7-6 to TRBJ1-4; 7 bases agree with TRBD1. The CDR3 spans 17 residues. V shed 5 bases and J 0 bases; nucleotides not matched to a gene: 9. Germline V lookup: CDR1 SGHVS, CDR2 FNYEAQ. The CDR3 coding sequence is TGTGCCAGCAGCCGGAGGGACAGCCCAACAACTAATGAAAAACTGTTTTTT. Encoded protein: CASSRRDSPTTNEKLFF.

This clone was counted at least ten times. J is TRBJ2-1 and V is TRBV9; the match to TRBD2 covers 7 bases. The CDR3 is 15 amino acids. The V and J ends lost 4 bases and 6 bases, in that order; junction bases with no gene match: 10. The V gene's germline CDR1 is SGDLS and CDR2 YYNGEE. In DNA form, the CDR3 reads TGTGCCAGCAGCCCCATACCGCCTAGCGGCAATGAGCAGTTCTTC. Its protein is CASSPIPPSGNEQFF.

The CDR3 loop is CATSRDLDRGVVTEAFF. CDR3 bases: TGTGCCACCAGCAGAGATCTGGACAGGGGGGTTGTAACTGAAGCTTTCTTT. V usage is TRBV15 and J usage is TRBJ1-1, with 10 positions matching TRBD1. Germline V gene data show CDR1 as LNHNV and CDR2 as YYDKDF (reference sequence). J was trimmed by 5 bases and V by 0 bases; bases with no gene match: 9. The CDR3 spans 17 residues.

This rearrangement joins TRBV5-1 to TRBJ2-3; maybe TRBD2 (5 bases). Between the trimmed V and J ends, which lost 5 bases and 3 bases, there was a span of 13 bases. Germline-derived CDR1 and CDR2 are SGHRS and YFSETQ. The CDR3 extends over 14 amino acids. The CDR3 DNA reads as TGCGCCAGCAGTAGACGGGATTTGACAGATACGCAGTATTTT. Amino acids: CASSRRDLTDTQYF.

V usage is TRBV10-3 and J usage is TRBJ2-1, with 7 bases matching TRBD1. V trimming: 0 bases; J trimming: 2 bases; junction bases outside the gene matches: 10. This CDR3 contains 18 residues. The V gene's germline CDR1 is ENHRY and CDR2 SYGVKD. In DNA, the CDR3 is TGTGCCATCAGTGAGTCTCACTATGACAGGGTAGCCTACAATGAGCAGTTCTTC. Amino acid sequence: CAISESHYDRVAYNEQFF.

V usage is TRBV7-2 and J usage is TRBJ2-7, with 12 bases that match TRBD2. Germline V gives CDR1 SGHTA, CDR2 FQGNSA. The CDR3 loop spans 17 amino acids. After removal of 7 bases from V and 3 bases from J, the junction contained 13 bases not matched to a gene. As DNA, the CDR3 is TGTGCCAGCATCCCTCTAGCGGGAGGGCGGTTTGACTACGAGCAGTACTTC. Residues: CASIPLAGGRFDYEQYF.

This chain joins TRBV2 and TRBJ2-3; 8 bases fit TRBD2. The germline CDR1 and CDR2 sequences are SNHLY and FYNNEI. Trimming removed 7 bases from V and 3 bases from J; junction bases left unmatched: 9. The CDR3 has 15 residues. In nucleotides, the CDR3 is TGTGCCAGCACCGGTCTAGCGGGTATGACAGATACGCAGTATTTT. Its translation is CASTGLAGMTDTQYF.

This chain links TRBV7-9 with TRBJ2-1, with no clear D. The CDR3 contains 14 residues. The ends were cut back, 4 bases at V and 2 bases at J, with 9 bases in the middle. The germline CDR1 and CDR2 sequences are SEHNR and FQNEAQ (reference sequence). In DNA form, the CDR3 reads TGTGCCAGCAGCTACCCCCCAGCCTACAATGAGCAGTTCTTC. Protein product: CASSYPPAYNEQFF.

The chain couples TRBV6-1 to TRBJ2-7; D may be TRBD2 (5 bases). Trimming stripped 6 bases from V and 2 bases from J, with 14 bases between. The CDR3 is made up of 14 amino acids. CDR1 and CDR2 (germline): MNHNS, SASEGT. The CDR3 DNA reads TGTGCCAGCAGGAAAGTCCAGGAGGCCTACGAGCAGTACTTC. Translated, it gives CASRKVQEAYEQYF.

CDR3 sequence reads: CASSTLGLAGYNEQFF. The DNA of the CDR3 is TGTGCCAGTAGTACCCTAGGACTAGCGGGTTACAATGAGCAGTTCTTC. The rearrangement uses TRBV19 and TRBJ2-1; the match to TRBD2 covers 11 bases. Trimming cost V 4 bases and J 4 bases; bases outside gene matches: 6. Germline V gene lookup returns CDR1 LNHDA and CDR2 SQIVND (reference sequence). The CDR3 has 16 amino acids.

The chain recombines TRBV5-6 with TRBJ2-7; perhaps TRBD1 as D (6 bases). CDR1 is SGHDT and CDR2 is YYEEEE in the germline V gene. Deletions cut 1 base from V and 5 bases from J, with 16 bases between. The CDR3 has 15 residues. CDR3 nucleotide sequence: TGTGCCAGCAGCTTGCGTCTTTTAGGGGGTCACGAGCAGTACTTC. This translates into CASSLRLLGGHEQYF.

This chain joins TRBV6-1 and TRBJ1-1, with D perhaps TRBD1 (5 bases). The germline CDR1 and CDR2 sequences are MNHNS and SASEGT. Deletions cut 4 bases from V and 0 bases from J, with 12 bases between. The CDR3 contains 15 residues. CDR3 bases: TGTGCCAGCAGTGTCGAGACAGACATGAACACTGAAGCTTTCTTT. It specifies CASSVETDMNTEAFF.

CDR3 nucleotide sequence: TGCGCCAGCAGCTTTCGACCTACGGGACAGGGGAACACTGAAGCTTTCTTT. Protein product: CASSFRPTGQGNTEAFF. J is TRBJ1-1 and V is TRBV5-1; TRBD1 agrees at 9 bases. The trim removed 2 bases at V and 1 base at J, leaving 9 bases unmatched. Germline V gives CDR1 SGHRS, CDR2 YFSETQ. This CDR3 region has 17 residues.

This clone was seen only once. The V gene is TRBV29-1, the J gene TRBJ1-2; 7 positions match TRBD1. The CDR3 consists of 16 residues. V lost 4 bases, J lost 4 bases, and 15 bases stayed unmatched. Germline CDR1 SQVTM, CDR2 ANQGSEA. The CDR3 DNA sequence: TGCAGCGTTGCGCCTTCCGGGACAGCATCATCCTATGGCTACACCTTC. This encodes CSVAPSGTASSYGYTF.

This chain links TRBV6-1 with TRBJ1-5, with TRBD1 as a possible D gene (6 bases). Germline CDR1 MNHNS, CDR2 SASEGT. The CDR3 contains 13 residues. V lost 6 bases and J 5 bases, leaving 11 bases between the germline ends. The CDR3 bases are TGTGCCAGCAGGTTGGACAGCGATCAGCCCCAGCATTTT. The encoded protein is CASRLDSDQPQHF.

The CDR3 sequence: CSVESTENYGYTF. The CDR3 coding sequence is TGCAGCGTTGAATCGACGGAGAACTATGGCTACACCTTC. V usage is TRBV29-1 and J usage is TRBJ1-2, with D hard to call. This CDR3 contains 13 residues. V was shortened by 2 bases and J by 2 bases, with 9 bases between the two germline ends. The germline gives CDR1 SQVTM, CDR2 ANQGSEA.

J is TRBJ2-1 and V is TRBV18, with 7 bases matching TRBD1. Germline CDR1 reads KGHSH; CDR2 reads LQKENI. The V segment lost 4 bases and the J segment 6 bases; nucleotides outside the gene matches: 9. The CDR3 contains 15 residues. The CDR3 here is CASSRDDRVINEQFF. CDR3 nucleotides: TGTGCCAGCTCACGGGACGACAGGGTTATCAATGAGCAGTTCTTC.

The genes are TRBV15 and TRBJ1-4, with TRBD1 as a possible D gene (5 bases). Germline CDR1 LNHNV, CDR2 YYDKDF (reference sequence). The CDR3 runs 13 residues. Trimming removed 6 bases from V and 5 bases from J, with 10 bases in between. Here the CDR3 DNA reads TGTGCCACCAGTCGACAGCAAAATGAAAAACTGTTTTTT. Translating it yields CATSRQQNEKLFF.

The chain links TRBV29-1 to TRBJ1-2; TRBD1 agrees at 9 bases. The length of the CDR3 is 14 residues. The J segment lost 7 bases and the V segment lost 5 bases, leaving 11 bases of the junction unmatched. CDR1 and CDR2 (germline): SQVTM, ANQGSEA. The CDR3 nucleotides are TGCAGCGTTTATTTTCCGGGACAGGGATCTGGCTACACCTTC. Translation: CSVYFPGQGSGYTF.